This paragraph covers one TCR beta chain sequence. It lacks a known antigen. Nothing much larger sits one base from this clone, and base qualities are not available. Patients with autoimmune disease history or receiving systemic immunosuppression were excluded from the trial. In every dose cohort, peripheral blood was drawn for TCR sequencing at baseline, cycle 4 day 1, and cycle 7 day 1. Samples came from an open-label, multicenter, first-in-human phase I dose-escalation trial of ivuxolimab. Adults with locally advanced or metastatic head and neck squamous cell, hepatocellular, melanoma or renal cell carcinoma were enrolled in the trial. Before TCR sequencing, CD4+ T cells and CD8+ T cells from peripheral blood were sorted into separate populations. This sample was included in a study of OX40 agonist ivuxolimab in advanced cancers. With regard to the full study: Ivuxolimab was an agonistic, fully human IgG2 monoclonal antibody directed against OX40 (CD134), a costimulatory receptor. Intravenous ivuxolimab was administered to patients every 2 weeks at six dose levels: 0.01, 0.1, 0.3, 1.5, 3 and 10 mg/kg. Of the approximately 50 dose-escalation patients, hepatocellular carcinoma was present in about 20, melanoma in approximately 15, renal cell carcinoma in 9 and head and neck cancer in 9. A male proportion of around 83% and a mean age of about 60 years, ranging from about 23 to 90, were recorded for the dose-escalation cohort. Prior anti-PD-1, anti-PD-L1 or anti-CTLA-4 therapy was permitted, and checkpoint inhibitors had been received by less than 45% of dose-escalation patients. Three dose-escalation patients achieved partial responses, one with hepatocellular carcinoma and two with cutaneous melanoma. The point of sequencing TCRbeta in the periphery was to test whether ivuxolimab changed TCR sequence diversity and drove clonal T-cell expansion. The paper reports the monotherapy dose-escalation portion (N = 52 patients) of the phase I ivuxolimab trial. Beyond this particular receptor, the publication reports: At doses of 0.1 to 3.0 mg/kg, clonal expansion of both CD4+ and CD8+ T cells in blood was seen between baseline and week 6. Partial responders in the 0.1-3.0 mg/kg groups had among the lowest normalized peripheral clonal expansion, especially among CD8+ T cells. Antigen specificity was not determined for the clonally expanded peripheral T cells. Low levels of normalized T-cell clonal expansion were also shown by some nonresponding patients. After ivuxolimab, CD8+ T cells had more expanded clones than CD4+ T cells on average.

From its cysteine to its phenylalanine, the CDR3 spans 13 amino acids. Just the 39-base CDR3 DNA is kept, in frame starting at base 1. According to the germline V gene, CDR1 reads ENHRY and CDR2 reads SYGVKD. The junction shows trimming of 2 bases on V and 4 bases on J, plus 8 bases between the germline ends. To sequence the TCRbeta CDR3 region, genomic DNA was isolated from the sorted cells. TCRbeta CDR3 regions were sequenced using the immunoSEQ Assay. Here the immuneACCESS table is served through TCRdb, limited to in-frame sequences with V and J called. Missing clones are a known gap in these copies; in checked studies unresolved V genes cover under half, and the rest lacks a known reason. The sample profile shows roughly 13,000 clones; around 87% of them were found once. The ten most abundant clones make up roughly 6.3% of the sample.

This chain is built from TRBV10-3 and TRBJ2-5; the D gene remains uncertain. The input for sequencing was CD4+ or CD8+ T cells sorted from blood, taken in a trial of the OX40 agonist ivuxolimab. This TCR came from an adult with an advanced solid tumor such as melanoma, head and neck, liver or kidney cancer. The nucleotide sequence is TGTGCCATCAGTGAGGGGCTGTTAGAGACCCAGTACTTC. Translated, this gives CAISEGLLETQYF.